In its sample, the clone carrying this T cell receptor beta chain was seen a few times. This specimen belongs to a study of blood T cell repertoires in COVID-19. Across the study: Collection of acute and convalescent COVID-19 samples took place in the United States, Italy and Spain. T cells, B-cell-depleted T cells, or PBMCs supplied cDNA or gDNA.

Per the study methods: The assay estimated nucleated cells by amplifying reference gene primers. Clones were read by immunoSEQ multiplex PCR, and TCRdb kept only the in-frame ones, dropping some. V, J and clone size are taken as reported in that table, and D and trimming were inferred from the DNA itself. Altogether roughly 97,000 clones are present, around 87% being singletons, with the ten largest covering 15% to 20%. Per the germline V gene, CDR1 is MNHNY and CDR2 is SVGAGI (reference sequence). The ends were cut back, 6 bases at V and 3 bases at J, with 14 bases in the middle. The CDR3 extends over 14 amino acids.

Sequenced material: peripheral blood. The chain carries TRBV6-6 and TRBJ1-1; a possible D gene is TRBD1 (5 bases). The clonotype was recovered from a human donor in a cohort sampled during active COVID-19. The CDR3 region has the DNA TGTGCCAGCAGCCCGCCGAAGGGGTACACTGAAGCTTTCTTT. Translation gives CASSPPKGYTEAFF.